The 2 T cell receptor beta chains below come from one sample, sequenced in a study of beta chain features in type 1 diabetes. General study results and limits: In all four CD4+ subsets, TCRB CDR3 length was significantly, moderately reduced in type 1 diabetes.

The isolated RNA, all of it, was reverse transcribed, so expressed TCRB transcripts were what got sequenced. TCRdb keeps only in-frame clones here, not all; method: immunoSEQ multiplex PCR. The top ten clones hold around 0.66% of a sample with some 350,000 clones, 9.6% of them seen once. The antigens these receptors bind are not known. The sample consisted of central memory CD4+ T cells from blood. The source is a young man with type 1 diabetes.

There are a few counts of this clone. The rearrangement uses TRBV7-2 and TRBJ2-7; D is perhaps TRBD2 (5 bases). The CDR3 is 14 amino acids. Trimming cost V 5 bases and J 6 bases, with 17 bases left between them. Germline CDR1 reads SGHTA; CDR2 reads FQGNSA. The CDR3 DNA reads as TGTGCCAGCAGCCCCCGGAGTGTGGCGGGCGAGCAGTACTTC. Translating it yields CASSPRSVAGEQYF. The complete variable domain, with remaining parts taken from reference TRBV7-2 and TRBJ2-7, reads GAGVSQSPSNKVTEKGKDVELRCDPISGHTALYWYRQSLGQGLEFLIYFQGNSAPDKSGLPSDRFSAERTGGSVSTLTIQRTQQEDSAVYLCASSPRSVAGEQYFGPGTRLTVT.

This clone was counted only a few times. The J gene is TRBJ1-4, the V gene TRBV27, with a tentative D call TRBD1 (5 bases). The CDR3 totals 13 residues. V lost 6 bases to trimming and J lost 8 bases, with 13 bases between them. Germline V CDR1 and CDR2: MNHEY, SMNVEV (reference sequence). The DNA for the CDR3 is TGTGCCAGCAGGAAGGGTGGGGGAGAAAAACTGTTTTTT. It yields the protein CASRKGGGEKLFF. Filled out from reference TRBV27 and TRBJ1-4, the complete variable domain reads EAQVTQNPRYLITVTGKKLTVTCSQNMNHEYMSWYRQDPGLGLRQIYYSMNVEVTDKGDVPEGYKVSRKEKRNFPLILESPSPNQTSLYFCASRKGGGEKLFFGSGTQLSVL.